This record concerns one T cell receptor beta chain sequence. Its antigen is undetermined. This sample is part of a study of long-term antiretroviral therapy in people with HIV. General study results and limits: Pre-ART expanded clones dominated the repertoire at every time point. Patients on ART gained diversity, which nonetheless stayed below transplant donor controls.

Version v3.0 of the immunoSEQ assay was performed at survey level. TCRdb's table, derived via immunoSEQ multiplex PCR, lists solely in-frame clones and lacks some. Of about 28,000 clones in the sample, roughly 88% were seen once. One or more pre-ART and two or more post-ART PBMC samples were available from each donor. The CDR3 has 17 amino acids. Germline loops: CDR1 SGDLS, CDR2 YYNGEE. V was pared by 4 bases and J by 4 bases, with 12 bases of the junction left unmatched. V and J are TRBV9 and TRBJ1-1; 11 bases are a match to TRBD1. The sample here was unsorted PBMCs, taken approximately 2.9 years after starting antiretroviral therapy. The receptor's source is a man aged 25 to 40 with HIV. The CDR3 nucleotides read TGTGCCAGCAGCCCCCGCGTAGGACAGGGGGCGTCCACTGAAGCTTTCTTT. Translated, it gives CASSPRVGQGASTEAFF.